These 3 T cell receptor beta chains came from one sample sequenced in a study of blood T cell repertoires in COVID-19. Generated by immunoSEQ multiplex PCR, the TCRdb table keeps only in-frame clones and is missing some. This sample carries hundreds of thousands of clones, about 88% of them seen once, and the ten largest clones take 6% to 8%. The sample was peripheral blood. Source of these receptors: a woman in her 70s with COVID-19, enrolled during active disease.

The rearrangement links TRBV24-1 to TRBJ2-1; 15 nucleotides match TRBD2. CDR3 length: 19 amino acids. V shed 5 bases, J shed 8 bases, and the junction held 15 bases outside the gene matches. Germline V gives CDR1 KGHDR, CDR2 SFDVKD. The CDR3 coding sequence is TGTGCCACCAGTGGTTACAGGACTAGCGGGGGGGCCCGAGGCGATGAGCAGTTCTTC. It encodes CATSGYRTSGGARGDEQFF.

The chain joins TRBV5-1 to TRBJ1-2; a weak D match, TRBD1 (6 bases). V dropped 6 bases and J dropped 4 bases, with 19 bases sitting between them. The CDR3 covers 15 residues. Germline-derived CDR1 and CDR2 are SGHRS and YFSETQ. CDR3 nucleotides: TGCGCCAGCAAACCTTGGCAGGGGATGAGCTATGGCTACACCTTC. Amino acids: CASKPWQGMSYGYTF.

This clone occurred once. The V call is TRBV6-5, the J call TRBJ1-5; D call uncertain. This CDR3 comprises 13 residues. The V gene's germline CDR1 is MNHEY and CDR2 SVGAGI. The V and J ends lost 7 bases and 0 bases respectively, with 7 bases between them. The CDR3 loop is CASNSDSNQPQHF. As DNA, the CDR3 is TGTGCCAGCAATTCAGATAGCAATCAGCCCCAGCATTTT.